Below, 17 T cell receptor beta chains from the same sample are listed, as sequenced in a study of shared clonotypes between healthy human individuals (dated by TCRdb to 2020 to 2021). Preparation of the library involved the immunoSEQ multiplex PCR assay. Here the immuneACCESS table is served through TCRdb, limited to in-frame sequences with V and J called. Missing clones are a known gap in these copies; in checked studies unresolved V genes cover under half, and the rest lacks a known reason. The sample profile shows roughly 2 million clones; less than 95% of them were found once. The ten biggest clones cover 0.85% to 1.2% of the sample. CD8 naive samples consisted of CD45RO-negative cells that were positively selected for CCR7, yielding a CD45RA+CCR7+ population without TemRA cells. The specimen was naive CD8+ T cells sorted from blood. The cell subset or site label of this sample denotes: CD45RA+CCR7+. These receptors came from a man aged 18-30 years in good health.

This chain joins TRBV4-3 and TRBJ2-1; D might be TRBD2 (6 bases). Trimming removed 0 bases from V and 1 base from J, with 16 bases in between. The CDR3 extends over 18 amino acids. CDR1 LGHNA and CDR2 YSLEER come from the germline V gene. This CDR3 reads CASSQDSSGVSSYNEQFF. The CDR3 DNA sequence: TGCGCCAGCAGCCAAGATAGTTCGGGGGTAAGTTCCTACAATGAGCAGTTCTTC.

The rearrangement uses TRBV6-4 and TRBJ1-5; D is possibly TRBD1 (6 bases). The CDR3 is 11 residues long. V lost 3 bases to trimming and J lost 13 bases, with 10 bases between them. Per the germline V gene, CDR1 is MRHNA and CDR2 is SNTAGT. The CDR3 DNA reads TGTGCCAGCAGTGAGAACAGGGAGCAGCATTTT. Protein sequence: CASSENREQHF.

V is TRBV19 and J is TRBJ1-1; D is undetermined. With 3 bases removed from V and 1 base from J, the gap between germline ends came to 9 bases. Per germline, CDR1 LNHDA and CDR2 SQIVND (reference sequence). This CDR3 is 14 amino acids long. CDR3 sequence (DNA): TGTGCCAGTAGTATCACGTTGGGGAACACTGAAGCTTTCTTT. It specifies CASSITLGNTEAFF.

The chain has TRBV5-1 and TRBJ2-7; TRBD1 is a possible D gene (6 bases). The germline CDR1 and CDR2 sequences are SGHRS and YFSETQ. The CDR3 length is 16 residues. V dropped 1 base and J dropped 1 base, with 15 bases sitting between them. The CDR3 reads CASSLLSAGASYEQYF. In DNA form, the CDR3 reads TGCGCCAGCAGCTTGTTATCTGCAGGGGCTTCCTACGAGCAGTACTTC.

As to this clone: Within the sample, other DNA sequences also encode this same CDR3. V usage is TRBV30 and J usage is TRBJ2-7, with D tentatively TRBD1 or TRBD2 (5 bases each). Trimming took 1 base from V and 5 from J, leaving 18 bases between them. This CDR3 has 15 amino acids. The germline gives CDR1 GTSNPN, CDR2 SVGIG (reference sequence). CDR3 amino acids: CAWSDEGLYGHEQYF. CDR3 DNA sequence: TGTGCCTGGAGTGATGAGGGGCTATATGGGCACGAGCAGTACTTC.

V usage is TRBV5-6 and J usage is TRBJ1-6, with D possibly being TRBD1 (6 bases). The V end lost 2 bases, the J end lost 5 bases, and 23 bases lay between the germline ends. CDR1 and CDR2 from the germline V gene are SGHDT and YYEEEE. This CDR3 has 19 residues. The CDR3, as DNA: TGTGCCAGCAGCTTACCCTTCGGGGGGCGCCATGGGCATAATTCACCCCTCCACTTT. Translating it yields CASSLPFGGRHGHNSPLHF. The full variable domain, rest sourced from reference TRBV5-6 and TRBJ1-6, is DAGVTQSPTHLIKTRGQQVTLRCSPKSGHDTVSWYQQALGQGPQFIFQYYEEEERQRGNFPDRFSGHQFPNYSSELNVNALLLGDSALYLCASSLPFGGRHGHNSPLHFGNGTRLTVT.

The CDR3 DNA sequence: TGTGCCAGCAGTGAAACAGGCGGCAATCAGCCCCAGCATTTT. Its translation is CASSETGGNQPQHF. The genes are TRBV25-1 and TRBJ1-5; D might be TRBD1 (5 bases). There are 14 residues in the CDR3. CDR1 MGHDK and CDR2 SYGVNS come from the germline V gene. V was clipped by 2 bases and J by 2 bases, with 7 bases between them.

This sequence joins TRBV10-3 and TRBJ2-7; D may be TRBD1 (6 bases). The germline CDR1 and CDR2 sequences are ENHRY and SYGVKD. The CDR3 contains 16 residues. V was shortened by 4 bases and J by 9 bases, with 25 bases between the two germline ends. CDR3 coding DNA: TGTGCCATCAGTGCGAAGGACGGGACATCGGGGTTCGTGCAGTACTTC. Translating it yields CAISAKDGTSGFVQYF.

Concerning this clone: The sample holds other DNA sequences that translate to the same CDR3. The V and J genes are TRBV9 and TRBJ1-1, with D perhaps matching TRBD1 (6 bases). The germline V gene encodes CDR1 SGDLS and CDR2 YYNGEE. V was trimmed by 3 bases and J by 3 bases, leaving 9 bases between them. The CDR3 covers 13 residues. The CDR3 bases are TGTGCCAGCAGCGCGACAGGAGACACTGAAGCTTTCTTT. Translated: CASSATGDTEAFF.

The chain uses TRBV2 and TRBJ1-4, with 7 bases lining up with TRBD1. Germline assignment: CDR1 SNHLY and CDR2 FYNNEI. The CDR3 totals 17 residues. With V trimmed by 4 bases and J by 0 bases, 8 bases remained unmatched. The CDR3 coding sequence is TGTGCCAGCAGTGGGCAGGGGGTTGGAGCAACTAATGAAAAACTGTTTTTT. This translates into CASSGQGVGATNEKLFF.

V is TRBV6-6 and J is TRBJ1-6, with TRBD1 matching over 7 bases. Per germline, CDR1 MNHNY and CDR2 SVGAGI (reference sequence). The CDR3 loop spans 14 amino acids. Trimming removed 10 bases from V and 8 bases from J; junction bases left unmatched: 11. The CDR3 loop is CATGEWDRDSPLHF. CDR3 bases: TGTGCCACAGGGGAATGGGACAGAGATTCACCCCTCCACTTT.

This clone occurred once. The genes are TRBV27 and TRBJ2-3; D is ambiguous. The germline V gene encodes CDR1 MNHEY and CDR2 SMNVEV (reference sequence). The length of the CDR3 is 13 residues. Trimming took off 5 bases at V and 6 bases at J, with 12 bases between the two ends. CDR3 sequence (DNA): TGTGCCAGCAGTACCATAGCAACGGATACGCAGTATTTT. Protein sequence: CASSTIATDTQYF.

J is TRBJ2-3 and V is TRBV2, with D possibly being TRBD2 (6 bases). The CDR3 spans 15 residues. Trimming shortened V by 4 bases and J by 2 bases, and 13 bases separated the two germline ends. Germline V gene data show CDR1 as SNHLY and CDR2 as FYNNEI. This CDR3 reads CASSVGRGFTDTQYF. CDR3 bases: TGTGCCAGCAGTGTGGGGCGGGGATTCACAGATACGCAGTATTTT.

This clone was detected only once. This CDR3 is also generated by other DNA sequences in the sample. The V and J genes are TRBV4-1 and TRBJ2-7; the D is unclear. Trimming removed 2 bases at V and 0 bases at J, with 5 bases between. CDR1 MGHRA and CDR2 YSYEKL come from the germline V gene. The CDR3 sequence is 13 residues long. This CDR3 is CASSQSVSYEQYF. The CDR3, as DNA: TGCGCCAGCAGCCAATCGGTCTCCTACGAGCAGTACTTC.

With respect to this clone: The identical CDR3 is also encoded by other nucleotide sequences in the sample. This rearrangement joins TRBV30 to TRBJ2-1, with 8 nucleotides matching TRBD2. The junction had 4 bases not matched to a gene; V was cut back by 0 bases and J by 6 bases. Germline V lookup: CDR1 GTSNPN, CDR2 SVGIG (reference sequence). There are 14 residues in the CDR3. CDR3 sequence: CAWSVGLAGNEQFF. The CDR3 DNA reads as TGTGCCTGGAGTGTTGGGCTAGCGGGCAATGAGCAGTTCTTC.

This chain links TRBV5-1 with TRBJ1-1; D not certain. Deletions cut 0 bases from V and 5 bases from J, with 11 bases between. Germline values: CDR1 SGHRS, CDR2 YFSETQ. The CDR3 extends over 14 amino acids. CDR3 DNA: TGCGCCAGCAGCTTGGATGTAGGGTGGACTGAAGCTTTCTTT. Amino acid sequence: CASSLDVGWTEAFF.

The chain uses TRBV13 and TRBJ2-7; D gene unclear. Germline V gene data show CDR1 as PRHDT and CDR2 as FYEKMQ (reference sequence). Trimming shortened V by 5 bases and J by 2 bases, and 13 bases separated the two germline ends. This CDR3 region has 14 residues. The CDR3 is CASSPGVHTYEQYF. In DNA, the CDR3 is TGTGCCAGCAGCCCAGGCGTGCACACCTACGAGCAGTACTTC.